Described below is a single T cell receptor beta chain sequence and its context. Its antigen is still unknown. The source of the sample is a study of beta chain features in type 1 diabetes. Study background: No patient-donor differences in age, gender, total cells or subset yield. The study's findings and limits: A moderate, significant TCRB CDR3 shortening appeared in type 1 diabetes across four CD4+ subsets.

Expressed TCRB transcripts were sequenced, since all the RNA that had been isolated was reverse transcribed. Generated by immunoSEQ multiplex PCR, the TCRdb table keeps only in-frame clones and is missing some. The sample has approximately 400,000 clones; more than 12% are singletons. The length of the CDR3 is 12 residues. In germline, CDR1 is SQVTM, CDR2 ANQGSEA. The germline V and J ends were trimmed by 4 bases and 9 bases, with 13 bases remaining between them. The chain links TRBV29-1 to TRBJ1-5, with a weak D call TRBD1 (5 bases). The sequenced sample was naive CD4+ T cells from blood. The TCR comes from a woman between 18 and 30 years old in good health. The CDR3 spells CSVGPGTGPQHF. Written as DNA, the CDR3 is TGCAGCGTTGGACCAGGGACTGGGCCCCAGCATTTT.